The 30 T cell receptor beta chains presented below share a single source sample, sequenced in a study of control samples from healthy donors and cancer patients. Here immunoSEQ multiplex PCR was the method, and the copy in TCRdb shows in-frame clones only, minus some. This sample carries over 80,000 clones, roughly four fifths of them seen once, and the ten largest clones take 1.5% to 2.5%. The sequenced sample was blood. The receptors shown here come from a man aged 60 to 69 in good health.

CDR3 amino acids: CASGAGFRDEQFF. CDR3 sequence (DNA): TGCGCCAGCGGCGCAGGTTTTCGCGATGAGCAGTTCTTC. The V gene is TRBV5-1, the J gene TRBJ2-1; D is unclear. This CDR3 region has 13 residues. Germline assignment: CDR1 SGHRS and CDR2 YFSETQ. V was shortened by 7 bases and J by 8 bases, with 16 bases between the two germline ends. Variable domain in full (rest from reference TRBV5-1 and TRBJ2-1): KAGVTQTPRYLIKTRGQQVTLSCSPISGHRSVSWYQQTPGQGLQFLFEYFSETQRNKGNFPGRFSGRQFSNSRSEMNVSTLELGDSALYLCASGAGFRDEQFFGPGTRLTVL.

The CDR3 coding sequence is TGTGCCAGCACTGAGCGGGGGGGCGGGGAGCTGTTTTTT. Protein sequence: CASTERGGGELFF. The rearrangement uses TRBV12-3 or TRBV12-4 and TRBJ2-2, with 10 bases lining up with TRBD2. V was pared by 7 bases and J by 7 bases, with 3 bases of the junction left unmatched. CDR3 length: 13 amino acids.

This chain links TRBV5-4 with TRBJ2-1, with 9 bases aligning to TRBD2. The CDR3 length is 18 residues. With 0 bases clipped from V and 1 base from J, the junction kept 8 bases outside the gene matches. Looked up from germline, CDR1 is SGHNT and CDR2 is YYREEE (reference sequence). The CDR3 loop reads CASSLGGSGSWSYNEQFF. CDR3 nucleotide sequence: TGTGCCAGCAGCTTGGGCGGTAGCGGGAGTTGGTCCTACAATGAGCAGTTCTTC.

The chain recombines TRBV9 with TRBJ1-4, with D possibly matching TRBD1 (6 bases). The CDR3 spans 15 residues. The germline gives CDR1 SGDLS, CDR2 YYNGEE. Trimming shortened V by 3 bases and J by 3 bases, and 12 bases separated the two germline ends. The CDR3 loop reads CASSATGTANEKLFF. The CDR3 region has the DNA TGTGCCAGCAGCGCTACAGGGACGGCTAATGAAAAACTGTTTTTT.

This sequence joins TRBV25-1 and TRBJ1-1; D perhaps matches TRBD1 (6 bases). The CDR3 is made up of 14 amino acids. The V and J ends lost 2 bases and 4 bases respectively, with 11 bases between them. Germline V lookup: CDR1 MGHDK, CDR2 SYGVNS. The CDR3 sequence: CASSELGGPTEAFF. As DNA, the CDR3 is TGTGCCAGCAGTGAACTGGGGGGGCCCACTGAAGCTTTCTTT.

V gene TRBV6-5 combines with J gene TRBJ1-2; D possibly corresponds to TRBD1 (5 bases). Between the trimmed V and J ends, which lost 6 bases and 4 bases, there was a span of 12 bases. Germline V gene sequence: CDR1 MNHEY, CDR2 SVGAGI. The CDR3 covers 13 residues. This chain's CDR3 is CASRQAIGYGYTF. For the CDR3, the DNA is TGTGCCAGCAGACAGGCCATAGGCTATGGCTACACCTTC.

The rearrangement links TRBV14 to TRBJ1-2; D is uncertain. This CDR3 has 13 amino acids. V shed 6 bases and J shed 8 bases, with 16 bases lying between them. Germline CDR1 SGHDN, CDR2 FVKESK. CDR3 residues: CASSWTAATGYTF. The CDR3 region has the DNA TGTGCCAGCAGTTGGACGGCAGCAACGGGCTACACCTTC.

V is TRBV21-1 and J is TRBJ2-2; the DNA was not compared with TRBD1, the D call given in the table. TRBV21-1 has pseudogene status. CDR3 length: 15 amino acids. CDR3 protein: CASSKDERGTGELFF. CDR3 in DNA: TGTGCCAGCAGCAAAGATGAAAGGGGCACCGGGGAGCTGTTTTTT.

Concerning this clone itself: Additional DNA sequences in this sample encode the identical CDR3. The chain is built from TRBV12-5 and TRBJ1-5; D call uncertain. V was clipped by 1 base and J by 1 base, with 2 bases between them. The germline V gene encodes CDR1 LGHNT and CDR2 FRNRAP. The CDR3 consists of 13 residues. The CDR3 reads CASGLGSNQPQHF. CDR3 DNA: TGTGCTAGTGGTTTGGGCAGCAATCAGCCCCAGCATTTT. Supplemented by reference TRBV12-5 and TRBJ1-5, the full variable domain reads DARVTQTPRHKVTEMGQEVTMRCQPILGHNTVFWYRQTMMQGLELLAYFRNRAPLDDSGMPKDRFSAEMPDATLATLKIQPSEPRDSAVYFCASGLGSNQPQHFGDGTRLSIL.

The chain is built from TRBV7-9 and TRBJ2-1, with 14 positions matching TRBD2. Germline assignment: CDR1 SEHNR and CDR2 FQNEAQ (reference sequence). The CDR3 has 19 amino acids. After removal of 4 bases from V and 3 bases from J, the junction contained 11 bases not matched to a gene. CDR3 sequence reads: CASSSAGLAGGGSYNEQFF. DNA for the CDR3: TGTGCCAGCAGCTCCGCCGGACTAGCGGGGGGTGGCAGCTACAATGAGCAGTTCTTC. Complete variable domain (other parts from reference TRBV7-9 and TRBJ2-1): DTGVSQNPRHKITKRGQNVTFRCDPISEHNRLYWYRQTLGQGPEFLTYFQNEAQLEKSRLLSDRFSAERPKGSFSTLEIQRTEQGDSAMYLCASSSAGLAGGGSYNEQFFGPGTRLTVL.

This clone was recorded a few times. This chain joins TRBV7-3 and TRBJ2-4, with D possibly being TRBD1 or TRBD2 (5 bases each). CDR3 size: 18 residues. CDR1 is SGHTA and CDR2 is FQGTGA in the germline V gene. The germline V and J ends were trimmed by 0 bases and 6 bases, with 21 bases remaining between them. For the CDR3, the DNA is TGTGCCAGCAGCTTAACGTCGCGGGCTCCAGGGAGTTTAAACATTCAGTACTTC. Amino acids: CASSLTSRAPGSLNIQYF.

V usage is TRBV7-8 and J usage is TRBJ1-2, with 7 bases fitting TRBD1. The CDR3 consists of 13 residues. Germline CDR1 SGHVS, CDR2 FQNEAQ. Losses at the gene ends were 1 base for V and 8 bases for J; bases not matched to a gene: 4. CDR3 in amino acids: CASSLVGGEGYTF. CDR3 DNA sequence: TGTGCCAGCAGCTTAGTAGGGGGCGAGGGCTACACCTTC.

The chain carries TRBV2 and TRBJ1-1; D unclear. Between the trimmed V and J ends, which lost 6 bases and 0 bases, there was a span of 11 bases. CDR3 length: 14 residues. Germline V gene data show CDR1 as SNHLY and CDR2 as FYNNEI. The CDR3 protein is CASRLETLNTEAFF. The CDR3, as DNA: TGTGCCAGCAGGCTCGAGACATTGAACACTGAAGCTTTCTTT.

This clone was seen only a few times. The CDR3 DNA sequence: TGTGCCAGTAGTATATTGGCGGGGGCCGGGGAGCAGTACTTC. Encoded protein: CASSILAGAGEQYF. The chain couples TRBV19 to TRBJ2-7; the D gene is possibly TRBD2 (7 bases). The V end lost 2 bases, the J end lost 7 bases, and 15 bases lay between the germline ends. Germline lookup yields CDR1 LNHDA and CDR2 SQIVND (reference sequence). CDR3 size: 14 residues.

The CDR3 spells CASSRDRVSEYTEAFF. CDR3 sequence (DNA): TGCGCCAGCAGCCGGGACAGGGTTTCTGAGTACACTGAAGCTTTCTTT. This chain connects TRBV5-1 to TRBJ1-1; TRBD1 agrees at 9 bases. The germline V gene encodes CDR1 SGHRS and CDR2 YFSETQ. J was trimmed by 3 bases and V by 4 bases; bases with no gene match: 10. CDR3 length: 16 residues.

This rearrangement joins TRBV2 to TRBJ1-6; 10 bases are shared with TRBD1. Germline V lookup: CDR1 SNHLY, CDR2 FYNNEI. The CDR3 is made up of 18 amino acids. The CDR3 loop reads CATTTQGTGVSGNSPLHF. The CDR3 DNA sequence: TGTGCTACAACAACGCAGGGGACAGGGGTTAGTGGGAATTCACCCCTCCACTTT.

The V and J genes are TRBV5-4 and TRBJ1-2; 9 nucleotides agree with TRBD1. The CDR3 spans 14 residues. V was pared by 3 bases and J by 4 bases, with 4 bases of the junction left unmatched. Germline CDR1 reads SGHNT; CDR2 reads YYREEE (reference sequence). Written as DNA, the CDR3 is TGTGCCAGCAGCTATGGGACAGGGATCTATGGCTACACCTTC. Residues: CASSYGTGIYGYTF. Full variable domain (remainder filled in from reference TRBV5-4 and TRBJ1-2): ETGVTQSPTHLIKTRGQQVTLRCSSQSGHNTVSWYQQALGQGPQFIFQYYREEENGRGNFPPRFSGLQFPNYSSELNVNALELDDSALYLCASSYGTGIYGYTFGSGTRLTVV.

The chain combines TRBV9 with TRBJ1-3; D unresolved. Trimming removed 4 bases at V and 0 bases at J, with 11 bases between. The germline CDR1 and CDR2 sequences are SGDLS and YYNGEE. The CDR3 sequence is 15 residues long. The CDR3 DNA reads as TGTGCCAGCAGCATAGGTGGTAGCTCTGGAAACACCATATATTTT. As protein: CASSIGGSSGNTIYF.

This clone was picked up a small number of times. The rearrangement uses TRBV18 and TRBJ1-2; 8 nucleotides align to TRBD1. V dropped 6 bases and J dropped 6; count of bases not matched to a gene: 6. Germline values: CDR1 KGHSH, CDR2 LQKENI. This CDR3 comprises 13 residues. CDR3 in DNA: TGTGCCAGCTCGCCGGGACAGGAGAATGGCTACACCTTC. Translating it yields CASSPGQENGYTF.

The CDR3 here is CASPGRNTGELFF. As DNA, the CDR3 is TGTGCCTCGCCGGGCCGAAACACCGGGGAGCTGTTTTTT. The chain has TRBV30 and TRBJ2-2; D gene unclear. This CDR3 has 13 amino acids. The germline gives CDR1 GTSNPN, CDR2 SVGIG (reference sequence). V gave up 7 bases and J gave up 2 bases, with 11 bases separating them.

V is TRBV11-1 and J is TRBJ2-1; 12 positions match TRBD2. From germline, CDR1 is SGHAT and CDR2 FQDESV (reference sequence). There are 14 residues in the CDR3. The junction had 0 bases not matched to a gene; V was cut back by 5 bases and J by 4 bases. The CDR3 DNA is TGTGCCAGCAGCGGGACTAGCGGGTACAATGAGCAGTTCTTC. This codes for CASSGTSGYNEQFF.

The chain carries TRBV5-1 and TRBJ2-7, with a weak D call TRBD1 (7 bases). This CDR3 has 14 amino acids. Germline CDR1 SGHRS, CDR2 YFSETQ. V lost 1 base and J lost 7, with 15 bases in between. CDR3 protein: CASSLRRGPLEQYF. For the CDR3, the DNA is TGCGCCAGCAGCTTGCGGAGGGGGCCGCTAGAGCAGTACTTC.

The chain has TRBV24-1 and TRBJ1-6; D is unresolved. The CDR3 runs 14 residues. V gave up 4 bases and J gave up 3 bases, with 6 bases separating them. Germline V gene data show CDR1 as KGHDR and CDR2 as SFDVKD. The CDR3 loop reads CATSDGSYNSPLHF. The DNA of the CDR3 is TGTGCCACCAGTGACGGCAGCTATAATTCACCCCTCCACTTT.

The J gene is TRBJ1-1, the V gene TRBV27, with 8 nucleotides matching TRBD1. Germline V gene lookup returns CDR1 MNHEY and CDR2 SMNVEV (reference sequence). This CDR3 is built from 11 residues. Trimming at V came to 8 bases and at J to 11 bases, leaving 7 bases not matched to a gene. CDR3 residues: CASPRGRGAFF. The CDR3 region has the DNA TGTGCCAGCCCCAGGGGGCGCGGGGCTTTCTTT.

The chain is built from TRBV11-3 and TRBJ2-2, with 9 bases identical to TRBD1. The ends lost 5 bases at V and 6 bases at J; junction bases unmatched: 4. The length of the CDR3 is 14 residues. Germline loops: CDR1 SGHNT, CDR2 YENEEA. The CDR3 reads CASSRDRVSGELFF. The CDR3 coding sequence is TGTGCCAGCAGCCGGGACAGGGTGTCCGGGGAGCTGTTTTTT.

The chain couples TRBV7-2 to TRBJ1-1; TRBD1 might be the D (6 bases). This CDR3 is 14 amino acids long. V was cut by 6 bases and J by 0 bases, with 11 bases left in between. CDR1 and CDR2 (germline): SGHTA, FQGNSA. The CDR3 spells CASRLTGMNTEAFF. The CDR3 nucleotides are TGTGCCAGCAGATTGACAGGAATGAACACTGAAGCTTTCTTT.

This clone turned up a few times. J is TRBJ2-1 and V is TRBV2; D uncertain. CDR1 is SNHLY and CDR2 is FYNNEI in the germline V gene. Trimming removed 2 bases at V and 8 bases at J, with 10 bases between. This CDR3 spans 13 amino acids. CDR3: CASSEHARDEQFF. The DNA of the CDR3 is TGTGCCAGCAGTGAACACGCACGAGATGAGCAGTTCTTC.

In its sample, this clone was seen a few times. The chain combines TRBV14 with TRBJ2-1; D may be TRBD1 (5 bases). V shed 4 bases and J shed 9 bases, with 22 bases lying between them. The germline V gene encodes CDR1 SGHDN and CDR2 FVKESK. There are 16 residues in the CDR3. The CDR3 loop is CASSRQTGLDLGEQFF. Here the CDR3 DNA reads TGTGCCAGCAGCCGACAGACGGGTTTAGATTTGGGTGAGCAGTTCTTC.

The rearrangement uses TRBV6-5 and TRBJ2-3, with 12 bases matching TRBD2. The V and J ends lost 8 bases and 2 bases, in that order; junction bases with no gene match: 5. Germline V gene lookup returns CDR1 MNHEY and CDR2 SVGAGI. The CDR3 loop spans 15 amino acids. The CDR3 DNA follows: TGTGCCAGCTTGGGGACTAGCGGGCACACAGATACGCAGTATTTT. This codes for CASLGTSGHTDTQYF.

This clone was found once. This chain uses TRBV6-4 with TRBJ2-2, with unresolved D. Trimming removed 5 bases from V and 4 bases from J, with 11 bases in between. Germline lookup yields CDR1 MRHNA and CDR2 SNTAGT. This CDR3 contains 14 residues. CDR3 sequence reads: CASSLDGFTGELFF. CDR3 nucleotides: TGTGCCAGCAGTCTCGACGGCTTCACCGGGGAGCTGTTTTTT.